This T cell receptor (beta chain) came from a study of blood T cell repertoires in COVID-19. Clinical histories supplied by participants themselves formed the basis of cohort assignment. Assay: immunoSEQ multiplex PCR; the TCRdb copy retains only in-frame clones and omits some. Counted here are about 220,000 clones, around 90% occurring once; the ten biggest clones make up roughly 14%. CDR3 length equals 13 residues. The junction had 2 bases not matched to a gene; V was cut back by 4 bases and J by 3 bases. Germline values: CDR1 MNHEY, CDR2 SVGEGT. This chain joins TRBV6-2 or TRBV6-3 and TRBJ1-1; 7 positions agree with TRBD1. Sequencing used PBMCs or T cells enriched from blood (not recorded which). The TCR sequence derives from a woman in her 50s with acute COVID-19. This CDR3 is CASSWDSYTEAFF. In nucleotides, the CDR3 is TGTGCCAGCAGTTGGGACAGCTACACTGAAGCTTTCTTT.